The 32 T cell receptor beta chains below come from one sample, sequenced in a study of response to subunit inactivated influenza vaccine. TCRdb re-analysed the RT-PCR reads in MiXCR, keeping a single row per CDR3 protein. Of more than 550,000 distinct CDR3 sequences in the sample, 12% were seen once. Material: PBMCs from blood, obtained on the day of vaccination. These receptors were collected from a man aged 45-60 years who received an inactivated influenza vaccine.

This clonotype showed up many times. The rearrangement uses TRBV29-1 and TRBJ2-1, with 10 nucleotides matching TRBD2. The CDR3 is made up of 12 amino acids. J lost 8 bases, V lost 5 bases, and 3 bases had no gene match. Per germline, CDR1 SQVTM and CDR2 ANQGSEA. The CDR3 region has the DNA TGCAGCGTTAGGCTAGCGGGAGATGAGCAGTTCTTC. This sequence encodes CSVRLAGDEQFF.

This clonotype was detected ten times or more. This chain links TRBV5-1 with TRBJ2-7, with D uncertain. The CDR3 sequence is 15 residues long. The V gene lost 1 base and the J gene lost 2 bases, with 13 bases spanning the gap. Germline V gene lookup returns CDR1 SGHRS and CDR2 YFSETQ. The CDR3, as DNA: TGCGCCAGCAGCTTGAACAGTGCTCAGACCTACGAGCAGTACTTC. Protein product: CASSLNSAQTYEQYF.

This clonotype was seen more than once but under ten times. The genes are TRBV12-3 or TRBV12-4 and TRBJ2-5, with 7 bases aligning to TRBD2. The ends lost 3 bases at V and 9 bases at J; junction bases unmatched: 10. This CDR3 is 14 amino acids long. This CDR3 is CASSLDLGGMAQYF. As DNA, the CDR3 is TGTGCCAGCAGTTTGGACTTGGGAGGGATGGCCCAGTACTTC.

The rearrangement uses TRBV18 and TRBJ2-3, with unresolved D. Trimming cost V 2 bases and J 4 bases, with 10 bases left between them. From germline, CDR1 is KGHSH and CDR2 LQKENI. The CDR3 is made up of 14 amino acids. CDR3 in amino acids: CASSPSSGPDTQYF. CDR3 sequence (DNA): TGTGCCAGCTCACCAAGTTCGGGTCCAGATACGCAGTATTTT.

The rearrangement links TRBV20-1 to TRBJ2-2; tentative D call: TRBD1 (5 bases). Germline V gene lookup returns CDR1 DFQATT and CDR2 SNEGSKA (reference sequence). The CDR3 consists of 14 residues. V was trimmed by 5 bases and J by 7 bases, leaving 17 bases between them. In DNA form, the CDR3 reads TGCAGTGCTCCCCGGCTGGGGCCCGGCGGGGAGCTGTTTTTT. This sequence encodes CSAPRLGPGGELFF.

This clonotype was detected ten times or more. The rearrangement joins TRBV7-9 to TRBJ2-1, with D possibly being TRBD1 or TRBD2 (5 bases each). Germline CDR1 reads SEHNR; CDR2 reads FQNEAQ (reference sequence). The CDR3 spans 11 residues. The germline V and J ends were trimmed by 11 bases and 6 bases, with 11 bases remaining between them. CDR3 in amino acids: CAGTGTNEQFF. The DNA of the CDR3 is TGTGCCGGCACCGGGACCAATGAGCAGTTCTTC.

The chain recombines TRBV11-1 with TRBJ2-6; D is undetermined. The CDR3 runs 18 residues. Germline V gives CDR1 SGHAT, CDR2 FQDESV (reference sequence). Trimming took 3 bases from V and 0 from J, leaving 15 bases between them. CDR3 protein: CASSFDLIGISGANVLTF. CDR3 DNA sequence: TGTGCCAGCAGCTTCGACCTAATTGGGATCTCTGGGGCCAACGTCCTGACTTTC.

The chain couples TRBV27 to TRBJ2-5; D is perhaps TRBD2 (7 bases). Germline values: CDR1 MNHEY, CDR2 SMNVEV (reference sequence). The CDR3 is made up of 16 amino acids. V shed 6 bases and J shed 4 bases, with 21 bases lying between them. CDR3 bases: TGTGCCAGCAGAGGGGGGAGACTAGCATCCGGAGAGACCCAGTACTTC. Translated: CASRGGRLASGETQYF.

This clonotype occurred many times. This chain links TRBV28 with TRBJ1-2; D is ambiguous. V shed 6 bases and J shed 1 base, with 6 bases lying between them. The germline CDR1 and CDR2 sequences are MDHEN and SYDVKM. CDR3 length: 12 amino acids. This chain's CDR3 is CASSTLNYGYTF. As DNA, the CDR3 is TGTGCCAGCAGCACTCTTAACTATGGCTACACCTTC.

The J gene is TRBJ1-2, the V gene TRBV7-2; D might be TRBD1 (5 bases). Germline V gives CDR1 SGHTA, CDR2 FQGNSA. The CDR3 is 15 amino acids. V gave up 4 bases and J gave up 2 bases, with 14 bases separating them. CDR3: CASSSSGGGNYGYTF. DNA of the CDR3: TGTGCCAGCAGCTCCAGCGGGGGGGGAAACTATGGCTACACCTTC.

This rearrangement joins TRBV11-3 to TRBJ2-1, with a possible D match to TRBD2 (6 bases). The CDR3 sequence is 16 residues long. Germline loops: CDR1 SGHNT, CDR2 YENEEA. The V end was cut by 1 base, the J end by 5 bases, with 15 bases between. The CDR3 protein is CASSLGRGLAHNEQFF. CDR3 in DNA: TGTGCCAGCAGCTTAGGGAGGGGACTTGCTCACAATGAGCAGTTCTTC.

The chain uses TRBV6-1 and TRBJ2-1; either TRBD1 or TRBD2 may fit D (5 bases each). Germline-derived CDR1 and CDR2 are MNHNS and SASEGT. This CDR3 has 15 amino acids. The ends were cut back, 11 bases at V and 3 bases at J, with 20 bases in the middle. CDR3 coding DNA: TGTGCCTCGTCTGCCCGGGACCAATGCTACAATGAGCAGTTCTTC. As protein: CASSARDQCYNEQFF.

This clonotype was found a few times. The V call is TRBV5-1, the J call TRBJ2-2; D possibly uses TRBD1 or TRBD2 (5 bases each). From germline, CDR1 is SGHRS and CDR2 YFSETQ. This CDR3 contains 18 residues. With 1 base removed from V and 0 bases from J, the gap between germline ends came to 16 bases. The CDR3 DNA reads TGCGCCAGCAGCTTGACCGTACCGGGACCGCCGAACACCGGGGAGCTGTTTTTT. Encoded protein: CASSLTVPGPPNTGELFF.

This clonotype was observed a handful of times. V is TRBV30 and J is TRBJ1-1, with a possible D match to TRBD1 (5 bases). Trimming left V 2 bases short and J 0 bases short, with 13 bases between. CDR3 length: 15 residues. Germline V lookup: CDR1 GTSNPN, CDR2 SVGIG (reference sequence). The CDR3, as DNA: TGTGCCTGGAGTCCGCAGGGCAGGGTGAACACTGAAGCTTTCTTT. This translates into CAWSPQGRVNTEAFF.

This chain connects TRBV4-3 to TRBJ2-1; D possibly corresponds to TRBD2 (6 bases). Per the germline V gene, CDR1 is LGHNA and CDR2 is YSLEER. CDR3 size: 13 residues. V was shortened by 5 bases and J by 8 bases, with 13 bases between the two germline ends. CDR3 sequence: CASSKGLTDEQFF. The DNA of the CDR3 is TGCGCCAGCAGCAAGGGACTGACGGATGAGCAGTTCTTC.

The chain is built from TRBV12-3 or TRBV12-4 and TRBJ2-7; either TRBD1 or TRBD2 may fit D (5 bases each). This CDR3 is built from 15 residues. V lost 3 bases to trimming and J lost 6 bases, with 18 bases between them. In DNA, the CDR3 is TGTGCCAGCAGTTTTATGGGACGGACCGCGTCCGAGCAGTACTTC. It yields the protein CASSFMGRTASEQYF.

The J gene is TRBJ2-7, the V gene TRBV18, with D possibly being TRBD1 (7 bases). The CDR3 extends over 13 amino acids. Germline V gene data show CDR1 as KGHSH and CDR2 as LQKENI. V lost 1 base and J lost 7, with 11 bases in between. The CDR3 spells CASSPQQGREQYF. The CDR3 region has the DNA TGTGCCAGCTCACCACAACAGGGGAGGGAGCAGTACTTC.

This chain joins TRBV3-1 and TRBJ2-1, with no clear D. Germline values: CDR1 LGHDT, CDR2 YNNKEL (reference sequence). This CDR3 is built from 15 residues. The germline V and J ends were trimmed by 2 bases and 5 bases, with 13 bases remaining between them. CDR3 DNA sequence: TGTGCCAGCAGCCAATTTGCTTGGCAGGACAATGAGCAGTTCTTC. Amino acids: CASSQFAWQDNEQFF.

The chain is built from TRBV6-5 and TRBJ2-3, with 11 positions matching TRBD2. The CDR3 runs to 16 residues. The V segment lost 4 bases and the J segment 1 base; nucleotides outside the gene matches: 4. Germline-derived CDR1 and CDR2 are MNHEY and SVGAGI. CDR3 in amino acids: CASSSQLAGGTDTQYF. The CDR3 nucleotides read TGTGCCAGCAGTTCCCAACTAGCGGGAGGCACAGATACGCAGTATTTT.

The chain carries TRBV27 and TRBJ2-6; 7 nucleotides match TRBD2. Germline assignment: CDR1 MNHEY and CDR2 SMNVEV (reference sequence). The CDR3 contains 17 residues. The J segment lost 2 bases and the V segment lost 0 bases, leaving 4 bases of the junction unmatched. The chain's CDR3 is CASSLSRAGAGANVLTF. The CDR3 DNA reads TGTGCCAGCAGTTTATCGAGGGCGGGGGCTGGGGCCAACGTCCTGACTTTC.

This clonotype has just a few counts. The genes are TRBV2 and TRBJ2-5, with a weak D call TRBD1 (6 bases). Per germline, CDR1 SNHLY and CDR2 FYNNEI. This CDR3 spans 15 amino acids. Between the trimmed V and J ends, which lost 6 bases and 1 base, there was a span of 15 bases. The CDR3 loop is CASSETGVVQETQYF. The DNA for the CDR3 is TGTGCCAGCAGCGAGACAGGAGTTGTCCAAGAGACCCAGTACTTC. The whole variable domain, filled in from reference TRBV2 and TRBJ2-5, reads EPEVTQTPSHQVTQMGQEVILRCVPISNHLYFYWYRQILGQKVEFLVSFYNNEISEKSEIFDDQFSVERPDGSNFTLKIRSTKLEDSAMYFCASSETGVVQETQYFGPGTRLLVL.

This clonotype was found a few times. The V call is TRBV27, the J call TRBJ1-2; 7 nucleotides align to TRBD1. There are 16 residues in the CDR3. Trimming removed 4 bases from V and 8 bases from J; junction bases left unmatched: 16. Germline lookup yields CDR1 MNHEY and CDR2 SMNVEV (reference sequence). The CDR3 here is CASSSQTGLYLSGYTF. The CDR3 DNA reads TGTGCCAGCAGTTCCCAGACAGGGCTCTATCTGTCGGGCTACACCTTC.

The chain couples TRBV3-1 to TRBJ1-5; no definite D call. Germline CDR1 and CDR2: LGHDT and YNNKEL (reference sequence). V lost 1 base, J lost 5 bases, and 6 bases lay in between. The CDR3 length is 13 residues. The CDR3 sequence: CASSQVGDQPQHF. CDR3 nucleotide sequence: TGTGCCAGCAGCCAAGTCGGGGATCAGCCCCAGCATTTT.

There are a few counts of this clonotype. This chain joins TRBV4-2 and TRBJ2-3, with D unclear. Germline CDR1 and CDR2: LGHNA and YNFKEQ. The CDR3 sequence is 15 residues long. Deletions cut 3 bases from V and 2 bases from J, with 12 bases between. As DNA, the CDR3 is TGTGCCAGCAGCCATGGGGTGGAACCCACAGATACGCAGTATTTT. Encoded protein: CASSHGVEPTDTQYF.

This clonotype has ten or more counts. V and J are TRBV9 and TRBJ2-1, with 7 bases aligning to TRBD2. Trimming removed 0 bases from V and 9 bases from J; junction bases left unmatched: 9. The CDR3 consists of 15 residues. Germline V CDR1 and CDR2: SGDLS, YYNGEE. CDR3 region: CASSVGVGGPVEQFF. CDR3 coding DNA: TGTGCCAGCAGCGTAGGGGTGGGAGGGCCGGTTGAGCAGTTCTTC.

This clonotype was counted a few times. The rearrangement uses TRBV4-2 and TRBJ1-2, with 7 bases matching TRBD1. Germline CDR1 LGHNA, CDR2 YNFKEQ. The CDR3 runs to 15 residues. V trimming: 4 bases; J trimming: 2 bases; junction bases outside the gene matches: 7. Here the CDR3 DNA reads TGTGCCAGCAGCCCAACCCCCAGGGGGAACTATGGCTACACCTTC. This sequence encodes CASSPTPRGNYGYTF.

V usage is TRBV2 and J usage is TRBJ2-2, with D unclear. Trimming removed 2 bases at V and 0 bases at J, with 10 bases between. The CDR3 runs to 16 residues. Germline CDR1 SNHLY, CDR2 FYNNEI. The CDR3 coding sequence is TGTGCCAGCAGTGAACGGCAGGTCCCGAACACCGGGGAGCTGTTTTTT. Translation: CASSERQVPNTGELFF.

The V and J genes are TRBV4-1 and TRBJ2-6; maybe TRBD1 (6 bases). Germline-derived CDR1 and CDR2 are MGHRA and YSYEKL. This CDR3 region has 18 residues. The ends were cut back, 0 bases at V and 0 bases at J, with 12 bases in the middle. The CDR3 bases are TGCGCCAGCAGCCAAGATGCTCAGGGGAGCTCTGGGGCCAACGTCCTGACTTTC. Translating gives CASSQDAQGSSGANVLTF.

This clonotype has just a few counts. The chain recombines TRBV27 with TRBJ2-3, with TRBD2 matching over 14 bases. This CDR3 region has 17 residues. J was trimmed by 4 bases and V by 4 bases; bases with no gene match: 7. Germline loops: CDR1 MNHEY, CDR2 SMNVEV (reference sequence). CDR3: CASSSRLAGGGADTQYF. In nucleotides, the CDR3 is TGTGCCAGCAGTTCCCGACTAGCGGGAGGGGGGGCAGATACGCAGTATTTT.

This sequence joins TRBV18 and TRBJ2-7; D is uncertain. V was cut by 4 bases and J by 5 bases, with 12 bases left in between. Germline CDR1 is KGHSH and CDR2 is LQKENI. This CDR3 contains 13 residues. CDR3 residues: CASSLPPANEQYF. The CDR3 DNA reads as TGTGCCAGCTCACTACCCCCCGCGAACGAGCAGTACTTC.

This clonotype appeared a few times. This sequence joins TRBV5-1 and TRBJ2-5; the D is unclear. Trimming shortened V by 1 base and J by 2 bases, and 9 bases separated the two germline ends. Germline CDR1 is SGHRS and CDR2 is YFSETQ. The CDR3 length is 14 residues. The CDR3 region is CASSLSAVQETQYF. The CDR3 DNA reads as TGCGCCAGCAGCTTGTCTGCAGTGCAAGAGACCCAGTACTTC. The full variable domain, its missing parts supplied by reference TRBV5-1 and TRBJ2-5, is KAGVTQTPRYLIKTRGQQVTLSCSPISGHRSVSWYQQTPGQGLQFLFEYFSETQRNKGNFPGRFSGRQFSNSRSEMNVSTLELGDSALYLCASSLSAVQETQYFGPGTRLLVL.

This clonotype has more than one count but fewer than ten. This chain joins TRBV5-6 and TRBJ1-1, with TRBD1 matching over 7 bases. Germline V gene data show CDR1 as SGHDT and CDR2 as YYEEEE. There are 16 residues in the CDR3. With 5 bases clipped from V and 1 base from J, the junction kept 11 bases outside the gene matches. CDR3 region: CASRFYTGAGNTEAFF. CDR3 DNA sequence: TGTGCCAGCAGATTTTACACAGGGGCCGGGAACACTGAAGCTTTCTTT. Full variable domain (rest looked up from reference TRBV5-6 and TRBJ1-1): DAGVTQSPTHLIKTRGQQVTLRCSPKSGHDTVSWYQQALGQGPQFIFQYYEEEERQRGNFPDRFSGHQFPNYSSELNVNALLLGDSALYLCASRFYTGAGNTEAFFGQGTRLTVV.